This TCR beta chain came from a study of cytomegalovirus exposure and HLA in healthy donors. Whole-study results and caveats: Cytomegalovirus association was listed for approximately 150 TCR beta chains.

Regarding this clone: Its antigen is not identified.

It was with 60 Vbeta and 13 Jbeta primers that the PCR ran. The repertoire was sequenced with immunoSEQ multiplex PCR; TCRdb's copy has only in-frame clones and lacks some. The sample table includes some 51,000 clones. The CDR3 totals 14 residues. V dropped 9 bases and J dropped 2; count of bases not matched to a gene: 6. Germline V gene lookup returns CDR1 LNHDA and CDR2 SQIVND (reference sequence). The clonotype comes from a man aged 50-60 years in good health and CMV-seropositive. The V call is TRBV19, the J call TRBJ1-4; TRBD1 agrees at 7 bases. The sequenced sample was PBMCs. CDR3: CASRTGDTNEKLFF. The CDR3 DNA is TGTGCCAGCAGAACAGGGGACACTAATGAAAAACTGTTTTTT.